This is a list of T cell receptor beta chains from one sample in a study of T cells after posttransplantation cyclophosphamide. Assay: immunoSEQ multiplex PCR; the TCRdb copy retains only in-frame clones and omits some. The top ten clones hold approximately 0.53% of a sample with about 16,000 clones, approximately 90% of them seen once. Here the sequenced sample was CD4+ T cells sorted from blood, taken after allogeneic stem cell transplant with posttransplant cyclophosphamide. These receptors were taken from a male patient aged 55 to 69 who received an allogeneic stem cell transplant from a related donor and was CMV-positive. Among the T cells, some may be from the graft donor. CDR3s include the opening cysteine and the closing phenylalanine or tryptophan. A D gene is named only where the DNA matches it firmly. Size is omitted from some rows. Given values are once, few, many or a class for expanded clones.

NA,TRBJ1-1,TRBV29-1,NA,TGCAGCGCAGAAGGACAGCGTAACACTGAAGCTTTCTTT,CSAEGQRNTEAFF
NA,TRBJ1-1,TRBV4-2,NA,TGTGCCAGCAGCCAAGTACCCGGTGAAGCTTTCTTT,CASSQVPGEAFF
NA,TRBJ1-4,TRBV7-2,NA,TGTGCCAGCAGCTTAACGGGAGGTCGTGAAAAACTGTTTTTT,CASSLTGGREKLFF
NA,TRBJ1-1,TRBV5-1,TRBD1,TGCGCCAGCACAAATGACAGGGGGGCTGAAGCTTTCTTT,CASTNDRGAEAFF
once,TRBJ2-7,TRBV11-3,TRBD2,TGTGCCAGCAGCTCCGGGACTAGCGGGGGGACCTTGCTCCACTTC,CASSSGTSGGTLLHF
NA,TRBJ2-7,TRBV6-1,NA,TGTGCCAGCAGTGTTCAGGACGAGCAGTACTTC,CASSVQDEQYF
NA,TRBJ2-4,TRBV7-2,TRBD1,TGTGCCAGCACCAGGACAGGGGGCGCGAACATTCAGTACTTC,CASTRTGGANIQYF
NA,TRBJ1-2,TRBV7-2,NA,TGTGCCAGCAGCCCCTGGAAAGGACAACTGGATGGCTACACCTTC,CASSPWKGQLDGYTF
NA,TRBJ1-2,TRBV7-9,NA,TGTGCCAGCAGCCTGGTCGTGGGGAGTGCTAACTATGGCTACACCTTC,CASSLVVGSANYGYTF
once,TRBJ2-3,TRBV19,TRBD1,TGTGCCAGTAGTCGACCGACAGGGGGAATAACAGATACGCAGTATTTT,CASSRPTGGITDTQYF
NA,TRBJ1-1,TRBV5-6,TRBD1,TGTGCCAGCAGCTTGTTACAGGGGGTCACTGAAGCTTTCTTT,CASSLLQGVTEAFF
NA,TRBJ1-1,TRBV4-3,NA,TGCGCCAGCAGCCAAGATGCGGTAGGGAACACTGAAGCTTTCTTT,CASSQDAVGNTEAFF
NA,TRBJ2-5,TRBV6-1,TRBD1,TGTGCCAGCACCTCAGGGGGGACCCAGTACTTC,CASTSGGTQYF
NA,TRBJ2-3,TRBV29-1,TRBD2,TGCAGCGTTCTTAGACTAGCGGGGAGCACTAGCACAGATACGCAGTATTTT,CSVLRLAGSTSTDTQYF
NA,TRBJ1-2,TRBV19,TRBD1,TGTGCCAGTAGTGCCAGGGGGAGCGCTAACTATGGCTACACCTTC,CASSARGSANYGYTF
NA,TRBJ1-1,TRBV4-1,NA,TGCGCCAGCACCACGGGTGAAGGCGATGAAGCTTTCTTT,CASTTGEGDEAFF